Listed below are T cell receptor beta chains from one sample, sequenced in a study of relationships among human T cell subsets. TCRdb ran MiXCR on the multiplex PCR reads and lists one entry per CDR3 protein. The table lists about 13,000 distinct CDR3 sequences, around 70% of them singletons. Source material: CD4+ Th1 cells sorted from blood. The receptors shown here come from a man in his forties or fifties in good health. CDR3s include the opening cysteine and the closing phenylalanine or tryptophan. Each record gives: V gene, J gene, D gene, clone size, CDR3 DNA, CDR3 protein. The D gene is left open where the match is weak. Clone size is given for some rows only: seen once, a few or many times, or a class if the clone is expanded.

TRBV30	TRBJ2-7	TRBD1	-	TGTGCCTGGCAGACCGGGACAGGGTACTACGAGCAGTACTTC	CAWQTGTGYYEQYF
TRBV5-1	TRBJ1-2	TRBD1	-	TGCGCCAGCAGCGGAACGGGACAGGGGGACTATGGCTACACCTTC	CASSGTGQGDYGYTF
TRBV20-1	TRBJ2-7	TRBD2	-	TGCAGTGCCCGGACTAGTGGCCAGTACTTC	CSARTSGQYF
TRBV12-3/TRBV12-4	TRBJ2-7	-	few	TGTGCCAGCAGTCTGACAATGATCTACGAGCAGTACTTC	CASSLTMIYEQYF
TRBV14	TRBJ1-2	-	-	TGTGCCAGCAGCCAAATGCGGGACACCTATGGCTACACCTTC	CASSQMRDTYGYTF
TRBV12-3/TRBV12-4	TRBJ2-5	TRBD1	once	TGTGCCAGCAGTTCCTCCGGGACAGGGGGACAAGAGACCCAGTACTTC	CASSSSGTGGQETQYF
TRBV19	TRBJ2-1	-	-	TGTGCCAGTAGTTTCTACAATGAGCAGTTCTTC	CASSFYNEQFF
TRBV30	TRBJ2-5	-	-	TGTGCCTGGAGTACCCACCTTGGACAGTTGAGGAGAGAGACCCAGTACTTC	CAWSTHLGQLRRETQYF
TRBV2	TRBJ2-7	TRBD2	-	TGTGCCAGCTCGGGACTAGCGGGTCTCTACGAGCAGTACTTC	CASSGLAGLYEQYF
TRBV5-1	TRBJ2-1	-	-	TGCGCCAGCAGCTTGGCTAGCCAAAGGAGCTCCTACAATGAGCAGTTCTTC	CASSLASQRSSYNEQFF
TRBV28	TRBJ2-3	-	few	TGTGCCAGCAGTAGCACAGATACGCAGTATTTT	CASSSTDTQYF
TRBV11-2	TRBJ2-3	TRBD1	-	TGTGCCAGCAGCTCCGCAGGGACAGGGCCCCGCACAGATACGCAGTATTTT	CASSSAGTGPRTDTQYF
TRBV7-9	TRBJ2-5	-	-	TGTGCCAGCAGCCGAGACAGCCTAGAGACCCAGTACTTC	CASSRDSLETQYF
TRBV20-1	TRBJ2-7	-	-	TGCAGTGCTAGACCACAGTTCCCCGAGCAGTACTTC	CSARPQFPEQYF
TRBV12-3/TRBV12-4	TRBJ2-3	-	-	TGTGCCAGCAGTTGGCAACAGCTGCCAGATACGCAGTATTTT	CASSWQQLPDTQYF
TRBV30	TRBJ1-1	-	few	TGTGCCTGGAGAGAGTACGGGTTCCTGAACACTGAAGCTTTCTTT	CAWREYGFLNTEAFF
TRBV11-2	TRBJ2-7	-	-	TGTGCCAGCAGCTTAGAGGTAGCGGTGACCTACGAGCAGTACTTC	CASSLEVAVTYEQYF
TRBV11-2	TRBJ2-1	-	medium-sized	TGTGCCAGCAGCTTAGATCGCGATGAGCAGTTCTTC	CASSLDRDEQFF
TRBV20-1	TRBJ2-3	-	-	TGCAGTGCTAGAGATTTGACTAGCACAGATACGCAGTATTTT	CSARDLTSTDTQYF
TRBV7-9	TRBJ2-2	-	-	TGTGCCAGCAGCTTTGGACAAAACGCCCGAATAACCGGGGAGCTGTTTTTT	CASSFGQNARITGELFF
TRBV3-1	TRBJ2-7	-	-	TGTGCCAGCAGCCGCGAACAGGGACCCTACGAGCAGTACTTC	CASSREQGPYEQYF
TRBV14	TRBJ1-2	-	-	TGTGCCAGCAGCCAAGCTGGCTATGGCTACACCTTC	CASSQAGYGYTF
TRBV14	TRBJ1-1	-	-	TGTGCCAGCAGCCAAGATATCCCAGGGATGGAAGCTTTCTTT	CASSQDIPGMEAFF
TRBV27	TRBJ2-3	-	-	TGTGCCAGCAGTTTGTCCGCGGCAGGGAGCACAGATACGCAGTATTTT	CASSLSAAGSTDTQYF
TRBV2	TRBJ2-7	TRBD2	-	TGTGCCAGCAGGCCCGGGACTAGCGCCTCCTACGAGCAGTACTTC	CASRPGTSASYEQYF
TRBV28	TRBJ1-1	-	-	TGTGCCAGCTCCCCCTCTGGCGGGATGAGCACTGAAGCTTTCTTT	CASSPSGGMSTEAFF
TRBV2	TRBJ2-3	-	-	TGTGCCAGCAGGCTTGAGACAGATACGCAGTATTTT	CASRLETDTQYF
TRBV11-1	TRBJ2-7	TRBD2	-	TGTGCCAGCAGCCCACCGGGACTAGCGGACCGATCCTACGAGCAGTACTTC	CASSPPGLADRSYEQYF
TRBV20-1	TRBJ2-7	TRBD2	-	TGCAGTGCCGACCTAGCGGGCCTCTCCTACGAGCAGTACTTC	CSADLAGLSYEQYF
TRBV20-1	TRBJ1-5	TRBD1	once	TGCAGTGCTAGACAAGAGACAGGGGTCAATCAGCCCCAGCATTTT	CSARQETGVNQPQHF
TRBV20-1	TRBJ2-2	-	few	TGCAGCCCGGGGAGCGGCACCGGGGAGCTGTTTTTT	CSPGSGTGELFF
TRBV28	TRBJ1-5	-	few	TGTGCCAGCAGGCGGGGTTATAGCAATCAGCCCCAGCATTTT	CASRRGYSNQPQHF
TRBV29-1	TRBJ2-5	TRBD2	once	TGCAGCGTTGAGGCGACTAGCGGAAGGGAGACCCAGTACTTC	CSVEATSGRETQYF
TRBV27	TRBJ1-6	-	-	TGTGCCAGCAGTTTAGGTCCAGGGAACTCACCCCTCCACTTT	CASSLGPGNSPLHF
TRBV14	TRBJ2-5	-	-	TGTGCCAGCAGCCATCTACGGGAGACCCAGTACTTC	CASSHLRETQYF
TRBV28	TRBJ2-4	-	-	TGTGCCAGCAGCCCCTCAGGGGCTATAGCCAAAAACATTCAGTACTTC	CASSPSGAIAKNIQYF
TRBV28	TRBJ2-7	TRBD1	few	TGTGCCAGCAGTTCCTCGGGACAGGGTGCCAACGAGCAGTACTTC	CASSSSGQGANEQYF
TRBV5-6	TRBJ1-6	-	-	TGTGCCAGCAGCTTGACGAAGGATTCACCCCTCCACTTT	CASSLTKDSPLHF
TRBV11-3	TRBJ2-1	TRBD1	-	TGTGCCAGCAGCTTGGGGGACAGGGTCCGCTACAATGAGCAGTTCTTC	CASSLGDRVRYNEQFF
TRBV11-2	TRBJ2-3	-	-	TGTGCCAGCAGCTTCCGCCGGGACCAGCGCACAGATACGCAGTATTTT	CASSFRRDQRTDTQYF
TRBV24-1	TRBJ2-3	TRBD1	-	TGTGCCACCAGAACACACGGGGCAGGGGGAACAGATACGCAGTATTTT	CATRTHGAGGTDTQYF
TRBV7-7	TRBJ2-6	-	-	TGTGCTAGCAGCCCCTTCCACTCTGGGGCCAACGTCCTGACTTTC	CASSPFHSGANVLTF
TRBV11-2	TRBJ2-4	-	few	TGTGCCAGCAGCTTAGGGAAGGTGGCAGAACTAGCCAAAAACATTCAGTACTTC	CASSLGKVAELAKNIQYF
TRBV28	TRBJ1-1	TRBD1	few	TGTGCCAGCCTACAATCGGGACAGGACACTGAAGCTTTCTTT	CASLQSGQDTEAFF
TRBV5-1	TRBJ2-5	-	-	TGCGCCAGCAGCTTGGCCGAGGAGACCCAGTACTTC	CASSLAEETQYF
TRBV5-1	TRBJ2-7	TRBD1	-	TGCGCCAGCAGCTTGGCCGGACAGGGCCTCTACGAGCAGTACTTC	CASSLAGQGLYEQYF
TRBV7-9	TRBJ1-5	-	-	TGTGCCAGCAGTTCTAGTGGCAATCAGCCCCAGCATTTT	CASSSSGNQPQHF
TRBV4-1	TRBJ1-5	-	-	TGCGCCAGCAGCCAAGGTCCGGGACGGAGCAATCAGCCCCAGCATTTT	CASSQGPGRSNQPQHF
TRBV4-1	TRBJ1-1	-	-	TGCGCCAGCAGCCAAGGGTGGGGCCGCACTGAAGCTTTCTTT	CASSQGWGRTEAFF
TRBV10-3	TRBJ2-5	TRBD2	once	TGTGCCATCAGTGGGGCTAGCGGACTCGGGAGAGAGACCCAGTACTTC	CAISGASGLGRETQYF
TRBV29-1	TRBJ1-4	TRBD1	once	TGCAGCGACGGACAGGCCGCTAATGAAAAACTGTTTTTT	CSDGQAANEKLFF
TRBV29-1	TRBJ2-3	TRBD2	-	TGCAGCGTTGAAGATGTCGGGACTAGCGGGGGCCGCACAGATACGCAGTATTTT	CSVEDVGTSGGRTDTQYF
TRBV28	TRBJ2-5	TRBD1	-	TGTGCCAGCAACGGGACAGGGAGAAAGACCCAGTACTTC	CASNGTGRKTQYF
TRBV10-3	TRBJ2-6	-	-	TGTGCCATCAGTGGAGCAACAGGAATCTCCTCTGGGGCCAACGTCCTGACTTTC	CAISGATGISSGANVLTF
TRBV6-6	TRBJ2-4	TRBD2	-	TGTGCCAGCCTAGCGGGGGGCCTAGCCAAAAACATTCAGTACTTC	CASLAGGLAKNIQYF
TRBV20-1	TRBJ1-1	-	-	TGCAGTGCTAGAGGCGGAAGTTTGAACACTGAAGCTTTCTTT	CSARGGSLNTEAFF
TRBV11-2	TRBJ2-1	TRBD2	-	TGTGCCAGCAGACAACTAGCGGGGCCCTACAATGAGCAGTTCTTC	CASRQLAGPYNEQFF
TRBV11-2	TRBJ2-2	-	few	TGTGCCAGCAGCCGCCGCGGGGTGGGCACCGGGGAGCTGTTTTTT	CASSRRGVGTGELFF
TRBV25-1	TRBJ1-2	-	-	TGTGCCAGCAGTGAACAGGCACTTGGCTACACCTTC	CASSEQALGYTF